A selection of T cell receptor beta chains follows, all from one sample in a study of blood T cell repertoires in COVID-19. Some clones are missing from TCRdb's copy, which holds only in-frame ones; the method was immunoSEQ multiplex PCR. The sample records about 61,000 clones, 65% to 85% being singletons. What was sequenced was peripheral blood. The receptors shown here come from a woman aged 70-85 years with acute or convalescent COVID-19. Each CDR3 is given with its conserved first and last residue. D genes are given only for firm matches. Clone size is shown for a subset of rows, as once, few, many or a class of expanded clone.

cdr3_length: 13; d_call: .; v_call: TRBV2; j_call: TRBJ1-1; clone_size: .; cdr3_aa: CASTPRGYTEAFF; cdr3_nt: TGTGCCAGCACCCCCCGGGGGTACACTGAAGCTTTCTTT
cdr3_length: 14; d_call: TRBD2; v_call: TRBV6-5; j_call: TRBJ2-7; clone_size: .; cdr3_aa: CASSYLAGVGEQYF; cdr3_nt: TGTGCCAGCAGTTACCTAGCGGGGGTAGGCGAGCAGTACTTC
cdr3_length: 14; d_call: .; v_call: TRBV6-5; j_call: TRBJ2-2; clone_size: .; cdr3_aa: CASTVGGNTGELFF; cdr3_nt: TGTGCCAGCACCGTCGGGGGGAACACCGGGGAGCTGTTTTTT
cdr3_length: 16; d_call: .; v_call: TRBV28; j_call: TRBJ2-4; clone_size: .; cdr3_aa: CASSNPGSIAKNIQYF; cdr3_nt: TGTGCCAGCAGCAATCCCGGGTCTATAGCCAAAAACATTCAGTACTTC
cdr3_length: 14; d_call: .; v_call: TRBV7-6; j_call: TRBJ1-1; clone_size: .; cdr3_aa: CASSFGTSNTEAFF; cdr3_nt: TGTGCCAGCAGCTTTGGGACATCCAACACTGAAGCTTTCTTT
cdr3_length: 14; d_call: .; v_call: TRBV5-5; j_call: TRBJ1-2; clone_size: .; cdr3_aa: CASSLGGQSYGYTF; cdr3_nt: TGTGCCAGCAGCTTGGGGGGGCAAAGCTATGGCTACACCTTC
cdr3_length: 15; d_call: .; v_call: TRBV5-1; j_call: TRBJ2-5; clone_size: once; cdr3_aa: CASSPGGSGQETQYF; cdr3_nt: TGCGCCAGCAGCCCCGGAGGGAGTGGGCAAGAGACCCAGTACTTC
cdr3_length: 14; d_call: .; v_call: TRBV15; j_call: TRBJ1-2; clone_size: once; cdr3_aa: CATSRGMTEYGYTF; cdr3_nt: TGTGCCACCAGCAGAGGTATGACAGAATATGGCTACACCTTC
cdr3_length: 14; d_call: .; v_call: TRBV5-4; j_call: TRBJ2-5; clone_size: few; cdr3_aa: CASSSPESGETQYF; cdr3_nt: TGTGCCAGCAGCTCGCCAGAATCCGGGGAGACCCAGTACTTC
cdr3_length: 16; d_call: TRBD1; v_call: TRBV19; j_call: TRBJ2-1; clone_size: .; cdr3_aa: CASSPDRAGFYNEQFF; cdr3_nt: TGTGCCAGTAGTCCAGACAGGGCGGGTTTCTACAATGAGCAGTTCTTC
cdr3_length: 12; d_call: .; v_call: TRBV23-1; j_call: TRBJ1-6; clone_size: .; cdr3_aa: CATRYHNSPLHF; cdr3_nt: TGCGCCACGCGTTACCATAATTCACCCCTCCACTTT
cdr3_length: 16; d_call: TRBD2; v_call: TRBV11-2; j_call: TRBJ2-5; clone_size: .; cdr3_aa: CASSLVSGGPEETQYF; cdr3_nt: TGTGCCAGCAGCTTAGTGAGCGGGGGGCCGGAAGAGACCCAGTACTTC
cdr3_length: 13; d_call: .; v_call: TRBV18; j_call: TRBJ1-6; clone_size: .; cdr3_aa: CASSPDRNSPLHF; cdr3_nt: TGTGCCAGCTCACCAGACAGAAATTCACCCCTCCACTTT
cdr3_length: 14; d_call: .; v_call: TRBV5-1; j_call: TRBJ1-3; clone_size: once; cdr3_aa: CASSLNRVQDTIYF; cdr3_nt: TGCGCCAGCAGCTTGAACAGGGTGCAGGACACCATATATTTT
cdr3_length: 17; d_call: .; v_call: TRBV9; j_call: TRBJ2-2; clone_size: .; cdr3_aa: CASSLGWVRVVTGELFF; cdr3_nt: TGTGCCAGCAGCCTTGGGTGGGTCAGGGTAGTCACCGGGGAGCTGTTTTTT
cdr3_length: 14; d_call: TRBD2; v_call: TRBV19; j_call: TRBJ2-1; clone_size: .; cdr3_aa: CASSIGTSGNEQFF; cdr3_nt: TGTGCCAGTAGTATAGGTACTAGCGGCAATGAGCAGTTCTTC
cdr3_length: 13; d_call: .; v_call: TRBV30; j_call: TRBJ1-2; clone_size: .; cdr3_aa: CAWSETEYYGYTF; cdr3_nt: TGTGCCTGGAGTGAGACTGAATACTATGGCTACACCTTC
cdr3_length: 14; d_call: TRBD2; v_call: TRBV27; j_call: TRBJ2-7; clone_size: once; cdr3_aa: CASSFERGGYEQYF; cdr3_nt: TGTGCCAGCAGTTTTGAGCGGGGCGGCTACGAGCAGTACTTC
cdr3_length: 14; d_call: TRBD1; v_call: TRBV2; j_call: TRBJ1-2; clone_size: few; cdr3_aa: CASSERGDSYGYTF; cdr3_nt: TGTGCCAGCAGCGAACGTGGGGACAGCTATGGCTACACCTTC
cdr3_length: 13; d_call: .; v_call: TRBV25-1; j_call: TRBJ1-4; clone_size: .; cdr3_aa: CASGQAASQKLFF; cdr3_nt: TGTGCCAGCGGGCAGGCTGCAAGTCAAAAACTGTTTTTT
cdr3_length: 16; d_call: TRBD2; v_call: TRBV4-1; j_call: TRBJ2-1; clone_size: .; cdr3_aa: CASSQDWTSGYNEQFF; cdr3_nt: TGCGCCAGCAGCCAAGATTGGACTAGCGGGTACAATGAGCAGTTCTTC
cdr3_length: 13; d_call: .; v_call: TRBV7-8; j_call: TRBJ2-7; clone_size: .; cdr3_aa: CASSFLQPYEQYF; cdr3_nt: TGTGCCAGCAGCTTTTTACAGCCCTACGAGCAGTACTTC
cdr3_length: 13; d_call: .; v_call: TRBV19; j_call: TRBJ2-1; clone_size: few; cdr3_aa: CASSIGSGYEQFF; cdr3_nt: TGTGCCAGTAGTATAGGTTCGGGGTATGAGCAGTTCTTC
cdr3_length: 15; d_call: .; v_call: TRBV18; j_call: TRBJ1-6; clone_size: few; cdr3_aa: CASSPPAGRNSPLHF; cdr3_nt: TGTGCCAGCTCACCTCCGGCGGGGCGGAATTCACCCCTCCACTTT
cdr3_length: 14; d_call: TRBD1; v_call: TRBV11-3; j_call: TRBJ2-1; clone_size: .; cdr3_aa: CASSSGTEYNEQFF; cdr3_nt: TGTGCCAGCAGCTCCGGGACAGAATACAATGAGCAGTTCTTC
cdr3_length: 17; d_call: TRBD2; v_call: TRBV12-5; j_call: TRBJ2-3; clone_size: .; cdr3_aa: CASGLPGLAGTTDTQYF; cdr3_nt: TGTGCTAGTGGTTTACCCGGACTAGCGGGGACCACAGATACGCAGTATTTT
cdr3_length: 16; d_call: .; v_call: TRBV5-6; j_call: TRBJ1-2; clone_size: many; cdr3_aa: CASSLVRIRGSYGYTF; cdr3_nt: TGTGCCAGCAGCTTGGTAAGGATTAGGGGCTCATATGGCTACACCTTC
cdr3_length: 15; d_call: TRBD1; v_call: TRBV5-1; j_call: TRBJ1-6; clone_size: .; cdr3_aa: CASSGDRGDNSPLHF; cdr3_nt: TGCGCCAGCAGCGGAGACAGGGGGGATAATTCACCCCTCCACTTT
cdr3_length: 13; d_call: TRBD1; v_call: TRBV19; j_call: TRBJ1-2; clone_size: few; cdr3_aa: CASIGQGAYGYTF; cdr3_nt: TGTGCCAGTATAGGACAGGGGGCCTATGGCTACACCTTC
cdr3_length: 14; d_call: TRBD1; v_call: TRBV30; j_call: TRBJ1-2; clone_size: .; cdr3_aa: CAWSPPWDSYGYTF; cdr3_nt: TGTGCCTGGAGTCCCCCGTGGGACAGCTATGGCTACACCTTC
cdr3_length: 18; d_call: TRBD2; v_call: TRBV2; j_call: TRBJ2-3; clone_size: .; cdr3_aa: CARRHGRLAGDLTDTQYF; cdr3_nt: TGTGCCAGACGGCACGGGAGGCTAGCGGGGGACCTCACAGATACGCAGTATTTT
cdr3_length: 14; d_call: .; v_call: TRBV7-2; j_call: TRBJ2-7; clone_size: .; cdr3_aa: CASSTPAGDYAQYF; cdr3_nt: TGTGCCAGCAGCACCCCTGCCGGAGATTACGCGCAGTACTTC
cdr3_length: 17; d_call: .; v_call: TRBV4-1; j_call: TRBJ1-1; clone_size: once; cdr3_aa: CASSQVFESGGTTEAFF; cdr3_nt: TGCGCCAGCAGCCAAGTCTTTGAAAGCGGAGGGACTACTGAAGCTTTCTTT
cdr3_length: 14; d_call: .; v_call: TRBV5-4; j_call: TRBJ1-1; clone_size: .; cdr3_aa: CASSPDSINTEAFF; cdr3_nt: TGTGCCAGCAGCCCCGACAGCATAAACACTGAAGCTTTCTTT
cdr3_length: 15; d_call: .; v_call: TRBV2; j_call: TRBJ1-2; clone_size: .; cdr3_aa: CASSDQSTGNYGYTF; cdr3_nt: TGTGCCAGCAGTGATCAGTCGACGGGAAACTATGGCTACACCTTC
cdr3_length: 14; d_call: .; v_call: TRBV13; j_call: TRBJ1-2; clone_size: .; cdr3_aa: CASSLGRTRYGYTF; cdr3_nt: TGTGCCAGCAGCTTGGGGCGGACGAGGTATGGCTACACCTTC
cdr3_length: 16; d_call: TRBD1; v_call: TRBV30; j_call: TRBJ2-1; clone_size: .; cdr3_aa: CACTPGTGGTYNEQFF; cdr3_nt: TGTGCCTGCACACCCGGGACAGGGGGTACCTACAATGAGCAGTTCTTC
cdr3_length: 14; d_call: .; v_call: TRBV6-5; j_call: TRBJ1-3; clone_size: .; cdr3_aa: CASARGNPGNTIYF; cdr3_nt: TGTGCCAGCGCTAGGGGGAATCCTGGAAACACCATATATTTT
cdr3_length: 20; d_call: TRBD2; v_call: TRBV27; j_call: TRBJ2-1; clone_size: .; cdr3_aa: CASSSIGTSGSRAALKEQFF; cdr3_nt: TGTGCCAGCAGCTCCATTGGGACTAGCGGGTCCCGGGCCGCATTAAAAGAGCAGTTCTTC
cdr3_length: 15; d_call: TRBD1; v_call: TRBV24-1; j_call: TRBJ1-5; clone_size: few; cdr3_aa: CATAPATGGNQPQHF; cdr3_nt: TGTGCCACCGCCCCGGCGACAGGGGGCAATCAGCCCCAGCATTTT
cdr3_length: 15; d_call: .; v_call: TRBV9; j_call: TRBJ2-7; clone_size: .; cdr3_aa: CASSAEPWSTYEQYF; cdr3_nt: TGTGCCAGCAGCGCTGAGCCGTGGTCTACCTACGAGCAGTACTTC
cdr3_length: 15; d_call: TRBD1; v_call: TRBV5-1; j_call: TRBJ2-3; clone_size: .; cdr3_aa: CASSPGQGNTDTQYF; cdr3_nt: TGCGCCAGCAGTCCGGGACAGGGGAACACAGATACGCAGTATTTT
cdr3_length: 16; d_call: .; v_call: TRBV3-1/TRBV3-2; j_call: TRBJ1-3; clone_size: .; cdr3_aa: CASSQTTLSSGNTIYF; cdr3_nt: TGTGCCAGCAGCCAGACGACACTGAGCTCTGGAAACACCATATATTTT
cdr3_length: 17; d_call: .; v_call: TRBV5-1; j_call: TRBJ1-6; clone_size: .; cdr3_aa: CASSLEGQGSYNSPLHF; cdr3_nt: TGCGCCAGCAGCCTAGAGGGACAAGGCTCCTATAATTCACCCCTCCACTTT
cdr3_length: 15; d_call: .; v_call: TRBV7-2; j_call: TRBJ1-6; clone_size: .; cdr3_aa: CASSFGAGSYSPLHF; cdr3_nt: TGTGCCAGCAGCTTCGGTGCAGGATCCTATTCACCCCTCCACTTT
cdr3_length: 15; d_call: .; v_call: TRBV9; j_call: TRBJ1-1; clone_size: many; cdr3_aa: CASSVEGAGDTEAFF; cdr3_nt: TGTGCCAGCAGCGTAGAGGGAGCAGGGGACACTGAAGCTTTCTTT
cdr3_length: 14; d_call: TRBD1; v_call: TRBV6-1; j_call: TRBJ1-1; clone_size: .; cdr3_aa: CASSDGGRGTEAFF; cdr3_nt: TGTGCCAGCAGTGACGGGGGCAGGGGGACTGAAGCTTTCTTT
cdr3_length: 17; d_call: TRBD1; v_call: TRBV7-3; j_call: TRBJ2-2; clone_size: once; cdr3_aa: CASSQSVGGAGTGELFF; cdr3_nt: TGTGCCAGCAGCCAGTCGGTAGGGGGCGCGGGTACCGGGGAGCTGTTTTTT
cdr3_length: 14; d_call: .; v_call: TRBV9; j_call: TRBJ1-4; clone_size: once; cdr3_aa: CASSAQGINEKLFF; cdr3_nt: TGTGCCAGCAGCGCACAGGGTATAAACGAAAAACTGTTTTTT
cdr3_length: 15; d_call: .; v_call: TRBV19; j_call: TRBJ1-1; clone_size: .; cdr3_aa: CASSIDGRGSTEAFF; cdr3_nt: TGTGCCAGTAGTATTGATGGGAGGGGTAGCACTGAAGCTTTCTTT